The next 8 T cell receptor beta chains were all read from a single sample in a study of cytomegalovirus exposure and HLA in healthy donors. Both 60 Vbeta primers and 13 Jbeta primers went into the PCR. TCRdb's copy holds only in-frame clones and misses some; the assay was immunoSEQ multiplex PCR. The sample records around 120,000 clones, about 80% being singletons. Sequenced input: PBMCs. These receptor sequences come from a young man in good health and CMV-seronegative.

The rearrangement links TRBV19 to TRBJ1-5; 9 nucleotides line up with TRBD1. Per germline, CDR1 LNHDA and CDR2 SQIVND (reference sequence). Trimming took 7 bases from V and 6 from J; bases not matched to a gene: 7. This CDR3 spans 14 amino acids. The CDR3 region has the DNA TGTGCCAGTAAAGTGGGACAGGGACTTCAGCCCCAGCATTTT. It yields the protein CASKVGQGLQPQHF. The complete variable domain, with remaining parts taken from reference TRBV19 and TRBJ1-5, reads DGGITQSPKYLFRKEGQNVTLSCEQNLNHDAMYWYRQDPGQGLRLIYYSQIVNDFQKGDIAEGYSVSREKKESFPLTVTSAQKNPTAFYLCASKVGQGLQPQHFGDGTRLSIL.

The chain joins TRBV6-1 to TRBJ2-7; D is perhaps TRBD2 (5 bases). V shed 4 bases and J shed 2 bases, with 9 bases lying between them. This CDR3 has 13 amino acids. Germline V gene data show CDR1 as MNHNS and CDR2 as SASEGT. CDR3 sequence reads: CASSGELAYEQYF. The DNA of the CDR3 is TGTGCCAGCAGTGGGGAGTTAGCCTACGAGCAGTACTTC.

The V call is TRBV19, the J call TRBJ1-3, with D possibly matching TRBD1 (6 bases). CDR1 LNHDA and CDR2 SQIVND come from the germline V gene (reference sequence). V lost 8 bases, J lost 0 bases, and 17 bases lay in between. The CDR3 is made up of 16 amino acids. CDR3 nucleotide sequence: TGTGCCAGTGGGGGCCGGACGCAGATCTCTGGAAACACCATATATTTT. This gives the protein CASGGRTQISGNTIYF.

The chain couples TRBV5-1 to TRBJ1-1; possibly TRBD1 for D (5 bases). CDR1 and CDR2 from the germline V gene are SGHRS and YFSETQ. The CDR3 sequence is 15 residues long. V lost 0 bases, J lost 1 base, and 10 bases lay in between. This CDR3 reads CASSLGSGWNTEAFF. The CDR3 coding sequence is TGCGCCAGCAGCTTGGGGTCAGGGTGGAACACTGAAGCTTTCTTT.

This chain uses TRBV1 with TRBJ1-2; the D call in the table, TRBD1, was not verified against the DNA. TRBV1 is a pseudogene locus. The CDR3 runs to 16 residues. The CDR3 nucleotides read TGCACCAGCAGCCAGGCAGGGGGTTCTAAGAACTATGGCTACACCTTC. This sequence encodes CTSSQAGGSKNYGYTF.

The rearrangement uses TRBV29-1 and TRBJ1-2, with a weak D call TRBD1 (5 bases). Between the trimmed V and J ends, which lost 3 bases and 2 bases, there was a span of 7 bases. Germline V gene data show CDR1 as SQVTM and CDR2 as ANQGSEA. This CDR3 has 12 amino acids. The CDR3 DNA follows: TGCAGCGTTGACCAGGGAAACTATGGCTACACCTTC. The encoded protein is CSVDQGNYGYTF.

Only a few counts were recorded for this clone. The genes are TRBV6-1 and TRBJ1-1; no clear D. The CDR3 length is 11 residues. The germline CDR1 and CDR2 sequences are MNHNS and SASEGT. V lost 0 bases and J lost 10, with 6 bases in between. In nucleotides, the CDR3 is TGTGCCAGCAGTGAAGCCTATGTAGCTTTCTTT. Its translation is CASSEAYVAFF.

This chain joins TRBV6-4 and TRBJ1-2; 7 bases match TRBD1. The CDR3 runs 12 residues. The germline V gene has CDR1 MRHNA and CDR2 SNTAGT. V lost 2 bases, J lost 8 bases, and 2 bases stayed unmatched. For the CDR3, the DNA is TGTGCCAGCAGTGACGACAGGGACGGCTACACCTTC. Encoded protein: CASSDDRDGYTF.